This T cell receptor (beta chain) was sequenced during a study of spatial heterogeneity in lung cancer (dated by TCRdb to the late 2010s). Some background on the complete study: Samples were obtained from 72 patients with early-stage, untreated non-small cell lung cancer from the lung TRACERx cohort. Follow-up PBMC samples were sequenced whenever available, and the median time to follow-up was around two years after resection. More beta-chain than alpha-chain transcripts were consistently detected, likely reflecting higher beta-chain transcript abundance. In the raw uncorrected reads, each unique combination of TCR and UMI appeared on average more than ten times. The study quantitatively compared TCR alpha and beta repertoires across multiple tumor regions, matched nontumor lung and blood in non-small cell lung cancer. The study linked features of the TCR repertoire to counts of nonsynonymous mutations, which were determined by whole-exome sequencing of tumor tissue. At surgery, hundreds of tumor regions, fewer than 85 matched nontumor lung samples and about 56 PBMC samples were TCR-sequenced for both alpha and beta chains.

Broader findings and caveats from the paper: Only 14 patients were included in comparisons of baseline and follow-up blood repertoires. Additional single-cell paired TCR alpha and beta sequencing was considered necessary to confirm, at a functional level, the hypothesis that regional TCRs recognize regional mutations. Ubiquitous expanded tumor TCRs showed up in blood more often at tumor resection than at routine follow-up.

In regard to this clonotype: Its binding antigen is unknown. No base quality information exists; no much larger clone differs at one position.

In the paper's terms, the time point label means: blood at routine non-recurrence follow-up after resection. Whole RNA extracted from tumor and nontumor lung tissue, or from cryopreserved PBMC samples, was used for TCR sequencing without cell sorting. A patient was chosen for TCR sequencing only when enough RNA was available from at least two tumor regions. For CDR1 and CDR2, the germline V gene (reference sequence) lists LGHDT and YNNKEL. The CDR3 holds 14 amino acids from the cysteine to the phenylalanine. Just the 42-base CDR3 DNA is kept, in frame starting at base 1. Trimming removed 3 bases from V and 6 bases from J, leaving 12 bases between the germline ends. Libraries were built with 5' RACE. Sequencing was carried out with a NextSeq 500. In the TCR library protocol, a unique molecular identifier was attached to each TCR cDNA molecule so that PCR and sequencing errors could be corrected. The authors' analysis ran thus. Decombinator tools were used for TCR identification, UMI-based error correction and CDR3 extraction. Expanded TCRs were defined as those above a frequency of 2 per 1,000, corresponding to the top 1% of the tumor frequency distribution. Rényi diversity was computed with the R vegan package after subsampling each repertoire 100 times to 5,000 TCRs. CDR3 similarity networks were built from amino acid triplet string-kernel similarity, connecting CDR3s with pairwise similarity above 0.82. TCRdb reprocessed the public reads (quality trimming at Q25 with fastp, clone calling with MiXCR) and kept in-frame beta chains. All rows with the same CDR3 protein become a single entry with the most common DNA and genes. It is TCRdb's table, rather than the study itself, that gives the V and J calls and clone size. The sample includes tens of thousands of distinct CDR3 sequences, with less than 9.5% observed a single time. About a third of the sample belongs to the ten largest clones.

The specimen comprised PBMCs, sampled at follow-up. This receptor chain uses TRBV3-1 and TRBJ2-1, and possibly TRBD2, on 6 matching bases. The TCR originated in a female donor with early-stage non-small cell lung cancer. The DNA sequence reads TGTGCCAGCAGCCAGGGGGGAAGTGGCAATGAGCAGTTCTTC. Its protein is CASSQGGSGNEQFF.